The clone carrying this TCR beta chain appeared a few times. Isolated RNA was reverse transcribed in full, so expressed TCRB transcripts were sequenced. Only in-frame clones appear in the TCRdb table, and some are missing; sequencing was by immunoSEQ multiplex PCR. The sample includes 860,000 or so clones, roughly 17% of them seen just once. These data come from a study of beta chain features in type 1 diabetes. Germline CDR1 SGHVS, CDR2 FQNEAQ. V lost 4 bases and J lost 6, with 11 bases in between. The CDR3 consists of 13 residues. The material sequenced was naive CD4+ T cells from blood. The sequence came from a woman between 18 and 29 years old in good health. The chain employs TRBV7-8 and TRBJ2-3; D is unresolved. The DNA of the CDR3 is TGTGCCAGCAGCTCTGATCCGGCGGATACGCAGTATTTT. Residues: CASSSDPADTQYF.